Reported below is one T cell receptor beta chain. Its antigen is unidentified. Produced via immunoSEQ multiplex PCR; TCRdb's table is partial and in-frame only. The data show about 140,000 clones, with around 90% seen just once and around 2.7% held by the top ten. CDR1 and CDR2 from the germline V gene are LNHDA and SQIVND (reference sequence). Trimming cost V 5 bases and J 4 bases, with 14 bases left between them. The CDR3 is 14 residues long. This entry belongs to a study of T cell responses to AZD1222 COVID-19 vaccine. Study outcomes and limitations: Per reports, nearly half of all spike-specific TCRs target regions that are unmutated in variants.

The V call is TRBV19, the J call TRBJ1-1; D is possibly TRBD1 (6 bases). The sequence came from an adult in good health. The source was peripheral blood, collected on day 0 of AZD1222 vaccination. In DNA, the CDR3 is TGTGCCAGTAGTTCACGGACAGTTGGCACTGAAGCTTTCTTT. Its translation is CASSSRTVGTEAFF.